The clone carrying this T cell receptor (beta chain) was seen at least ten times. What it binds is not known. Amplification of TCR alpha and beta CDR3 regions from RNA used iRepertoire nested multiplex PCR. Input was 100-400 ng of tissue mRNA or PBMC total RNA. TCRdb reprocessed the multiplex PCR reads with MiXCR, giving one entry per CDR3 protein. Counted here are 170,000 or so distinct CDR3 sequences, about 40% occurring once; the ten biggest clones make up 5.2%. This sample is drawn from a study of glioma-infiltrating T cells. General study findings and limits: CDR3 overlap between tissue and blood was very small. Non-neoplastic patients had below-expected tissue-blood divergence, while all gliomas exceeded expectation.

The material sequenced was glioma tissue, nonneoplastic brain tissue, or PBMCs (not recorded which). The TCR was taken from a human donor with low-grade glioma or glioblastoma, undergoing nonglioma brain surgery, or in good health (not recorded which).

CDR3 protein: CASSLSPQAKNIQYF. The DNA of the CDR3 is TGTGCCAGCAGTTTAAGCCCGCAGGCCAAAAACATTCAGTACTTC. The chain combines TRBV28 with TRBJ2-4; no clear D. The CDR3 consists of 15 residues. Germline V CDR1 and CDR2: MDHEN, SYDVKM. V lost 2 bases, J lost 1 base, and 9 bases lay in between.